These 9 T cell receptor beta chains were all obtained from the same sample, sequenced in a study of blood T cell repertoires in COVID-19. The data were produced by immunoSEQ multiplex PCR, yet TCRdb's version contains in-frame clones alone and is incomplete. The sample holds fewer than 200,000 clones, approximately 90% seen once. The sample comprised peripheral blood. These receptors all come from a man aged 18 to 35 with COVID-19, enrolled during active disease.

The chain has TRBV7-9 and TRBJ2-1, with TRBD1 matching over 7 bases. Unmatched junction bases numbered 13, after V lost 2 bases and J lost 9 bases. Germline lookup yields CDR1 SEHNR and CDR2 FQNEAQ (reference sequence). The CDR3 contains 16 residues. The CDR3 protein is CASSLLGRDSMFEQFF. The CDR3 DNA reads TGTGCCAGCAGCTTACTCGGCAGGGACAGCATGTTTGAGCAGTTCTTC.

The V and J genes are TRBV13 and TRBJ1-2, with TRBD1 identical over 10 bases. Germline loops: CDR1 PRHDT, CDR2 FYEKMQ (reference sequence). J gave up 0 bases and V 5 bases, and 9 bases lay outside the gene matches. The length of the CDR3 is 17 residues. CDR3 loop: CASSDQLGQGTNYGYTF. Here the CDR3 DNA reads TGTGCCAGCAGCGATCAATTGGGACAGGGGACTAACTATGGCTACACCTTC.

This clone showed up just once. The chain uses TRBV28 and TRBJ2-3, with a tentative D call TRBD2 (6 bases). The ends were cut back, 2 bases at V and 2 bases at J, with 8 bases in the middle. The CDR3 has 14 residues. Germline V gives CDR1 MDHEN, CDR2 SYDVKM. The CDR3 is CASSLGGDTDTQYF. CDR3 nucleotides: TGTGCCAGCAGTTTAGGAGGGGACACAGATACGCAGTATTTT.

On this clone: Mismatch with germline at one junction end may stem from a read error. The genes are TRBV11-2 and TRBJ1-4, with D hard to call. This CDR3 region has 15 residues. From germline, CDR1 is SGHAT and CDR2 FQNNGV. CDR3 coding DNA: TGTGCCAGCAGCTTAGGAGGCGGGAGCGGCGAAAAACTGCTTTTT. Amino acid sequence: CASSLGGGSGEKLLF.

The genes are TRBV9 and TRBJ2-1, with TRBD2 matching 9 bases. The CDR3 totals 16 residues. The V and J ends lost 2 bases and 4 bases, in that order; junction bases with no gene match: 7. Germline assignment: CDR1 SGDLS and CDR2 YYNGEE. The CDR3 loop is CASSVSGSPLYNEQFF. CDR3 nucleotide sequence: TGTGCCAGCAGCGTTAGCGGGAGTCCTTTATACAATGAGCAGTTCTTC.

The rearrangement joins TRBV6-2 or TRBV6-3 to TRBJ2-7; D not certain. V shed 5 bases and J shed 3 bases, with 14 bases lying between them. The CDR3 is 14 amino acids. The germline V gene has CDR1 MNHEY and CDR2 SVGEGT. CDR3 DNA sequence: TGTGCCAGCAGTGCGTACAGCTCCAACTACGAGCAGTACTTC. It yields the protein CASSAYSSNYEQYF.

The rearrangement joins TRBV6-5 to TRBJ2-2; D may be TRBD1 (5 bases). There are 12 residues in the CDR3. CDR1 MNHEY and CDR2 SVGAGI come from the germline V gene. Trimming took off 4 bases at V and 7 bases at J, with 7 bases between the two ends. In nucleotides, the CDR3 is TGTGCCAGCAGTTGGGGCAGCGGGGAGCTGTTTTTT. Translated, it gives CASSWGSGELFF.

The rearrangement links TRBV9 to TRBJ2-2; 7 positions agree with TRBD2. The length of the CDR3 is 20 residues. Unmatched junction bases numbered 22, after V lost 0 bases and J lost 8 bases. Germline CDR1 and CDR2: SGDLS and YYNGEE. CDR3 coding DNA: TGTGCCAGCAGCGTAGCCCAACTTAGCGGGTCTCTCGCTGTTGGAGGGGAGCTGTTTTTT. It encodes CASSVAQLSGSLAVGGELFF.

CDR3 DNA sequence: TGTGCCAGCAGCTTAGAGGGGCAGACGAACACCGGGGAGCTGTTTTTT. It specifies CASSLEGQTNTGELFF. V usage is TRBV7-9 and J usage is TRBJ2-2, with TRBD1 as a possible D gene (5 bases). Trimming pared 1 base from V and 0 bases from J, leaving 9 bases between. The CDR3 runs 16 residues. Germline CDR1 SEHNR, CDR2 FQNEAQ (reference sequence).